This passage covers 10 T cell receptor beta chains from one sample sequenced in a study of blood T cell repertoires in COVID-19. Profiling relied on immunoSEQ multiplex PCR, and the TCRdb table lists in-frame clones only, not all of them. The data contain about 200,000 clones, roughly 85% of them singletons. The material sequenced was peripheral blood. All receptors come from a man aged 55 to 70 with active or convalescent COVID-19.

V gene TRBV5-1 combines with J gene TRBJ1-1; 8 positions match TRBD1. CDR1 and CDR2 (germline): SGHRS, YFSETQ. This CDR3 is 15 amino acids long. V was clipped by 0 bases and J by 3 bases; unmatched bases: 4. The CDR3 region has the DNA TGCGCCAGCAGCTTGGGCGGGACAGGACACACTGAAGCTTTCTTT. Its protein is CASSLGGTGHTEAFF.

This clone was observed a handful of times. This sequence joins TRBV5-5 and TRBJ2-3; 7 bases fit TRBD2. The V and J ends lost 6 bases and 4 bases, in that order; junction bases with no gene match: 11. The CDR3 is made up of 15 amino acids. CDR1 is SGHKS and CDR2 is YYEKEE in the germline V gene (reference sequence). The CDR3 nucleotides read TGTGCCAGCACCCTAACTAGCGTGGGGGCAGATACGCAGTATTTT. It specifies CASTLTSVGADTQYF.

A few counts support this clone. The CDR3 sequence: CASSRQGIYEQYF. The CDR3 nucleotides are TGTGCCAGCAGTCGACAGGGTATCTACGAGCAGTACTTC. The chain carries TRBV27 and TRBJ2-7, with 7 bases lining up with TRBD1. Germline values: CDR1 MNHEY, CDR2 SMNVEV (reference sequence). Trimming took 5 bases from V and 3 from J; bases not matched to a gene: 4. The CDR3 sequence is 13 residues long.

A remark on this clone: Other nucleotide sequences in the sample specify the same CDR3. The genes are TRBV5-1 and TRBJ1-4; TRBD1 matches at 7 bases. CDR3 size: 14 residues. Germline CDR1 reads SGHRS; CDR2 reads YFSETQ. Unmatched junction bases numbered 4, after V lost 0 bases and J lost 8 bases. The CDR3 protein is CASSLGQGNEKLFF. The CDR3 DNA follows: TGCGCCAGCAGCTTGGGACAGGGTAACGAAAAACTGTTTTTT. The variable domain in full, with the rest retrieved from reference TRBV5-1 and TRBJ1-4, is KAGVTQTPRYLIKTRGQQVTLSCSPISGHRSVSWYQQTPGQGLQFLFEYFSETQRNKGNFPGRFSGRQFSNSRSEMNVSTLELGDSALYLCASSLGQGNEKLFFGSGTQLSVL.

The chain couples TRBV14 to TRBJ2-7; 7 bases line up with TRBD1. The CDR3 loop spans 13 amino acids. Per germline, CDR1 SGHDN and CDR2 FVKESK. J lost 2 bases, V lost 4 bases, and 2 bases had no gene match. The CDR3 DNA sequence: TGTGCCAGCAGCCGGGACAGTCCCTACGAGCAGTACTTC. Translated, it gives CASSRDSPYEQYF.

The chain combines TRBV4-1 with TRBJ1-2, with TRBD1 identical over 11 bases. V dropped 4 bases and J dropped 5; count of bases not matched to a gene: 9. Germline CDR1 reads MGHRA; CDR2 reads YSYEKL. The CDR3 is 16 residues long. In DNA, the CDR3 is TGCGCCAGCAGCCCCCAACCGGGACAGGGGGTTTATGGCTACACCTTC. Translation: CASSPQPGQGVYGYTF.

V usage is TRBV7-9 and J usage is TRBJ1-5; TRBD1 agrees at 10 bases. Trimming took 4 bases from V and 0 from J; bases not matched to a gene: 3. Germline V gene lookup returns CDR1 SEHNR and CDR2 FQNEAQ (reference sequence). The CDR3 totals 16 residues. CDR3 coding DNA: TGTGCCAGCAGCTGGGGGACAGGGGATAGCAATCAGCCCCAGCATTTT. Encoded protein: CASSWGTGDSNQPQHF.

The chain links TRBV9 to TRBJ2-5, with a weak D call TRBD2 (5 bases). CDR3 length: 14 amino acids. CDR1 and CDR2 (germline): SGDLS, YYNGEE. The V gene lost 3 bases and the J gene lost 5 bases, with 14 bases spanning the gap. Here the CDR3 DNA reads TGTGCCAGCAGCGAAGCCGGGGTCGGGGAGACCCAGTACTTC. Amino acids: CASSEAGVGETQYF.

J is TRBJ2-5 and V is TRBV3-1 (or the pseudogene TRBV3-2); TRBD2 matches 16 bases. Losses at the gene ends were 4 bases for V and 5 bases for J; bases not matched to a gene: 13. Germline CDR1 and CDR2: LGHDT and YNNKEL (reference sequence). The CDR3 sequence is 19 residues long. CDR3 in amino acids: CASSRKVGTSGGAGETQYF. The CDR3 nucleotides are TGTGCCAGCAGCCGTAAAGTTGGGACTAGCGGGGGGGCCGGTGAGACCCAGTACTTC.

This clone was detected once. The J gene is TRBJ1-5, the V gene TRBV5-5, with D possibly TRBD1 on 5 matching bases. The CDR3 has 16 residues. The V and J ends lost 0 bases and 2 bases respectively, with 12 bases between them. The germline gives CDR1 SGHKS, CDR2 YYEKEE (reference sequence). The CDR3: CASSLAVGVGNQPQHF. CDR3 DNA: TGTGCCAGCAGCTTGGCCGTAGGGGTAGGCAATCAGCCCCAGCATTTT.